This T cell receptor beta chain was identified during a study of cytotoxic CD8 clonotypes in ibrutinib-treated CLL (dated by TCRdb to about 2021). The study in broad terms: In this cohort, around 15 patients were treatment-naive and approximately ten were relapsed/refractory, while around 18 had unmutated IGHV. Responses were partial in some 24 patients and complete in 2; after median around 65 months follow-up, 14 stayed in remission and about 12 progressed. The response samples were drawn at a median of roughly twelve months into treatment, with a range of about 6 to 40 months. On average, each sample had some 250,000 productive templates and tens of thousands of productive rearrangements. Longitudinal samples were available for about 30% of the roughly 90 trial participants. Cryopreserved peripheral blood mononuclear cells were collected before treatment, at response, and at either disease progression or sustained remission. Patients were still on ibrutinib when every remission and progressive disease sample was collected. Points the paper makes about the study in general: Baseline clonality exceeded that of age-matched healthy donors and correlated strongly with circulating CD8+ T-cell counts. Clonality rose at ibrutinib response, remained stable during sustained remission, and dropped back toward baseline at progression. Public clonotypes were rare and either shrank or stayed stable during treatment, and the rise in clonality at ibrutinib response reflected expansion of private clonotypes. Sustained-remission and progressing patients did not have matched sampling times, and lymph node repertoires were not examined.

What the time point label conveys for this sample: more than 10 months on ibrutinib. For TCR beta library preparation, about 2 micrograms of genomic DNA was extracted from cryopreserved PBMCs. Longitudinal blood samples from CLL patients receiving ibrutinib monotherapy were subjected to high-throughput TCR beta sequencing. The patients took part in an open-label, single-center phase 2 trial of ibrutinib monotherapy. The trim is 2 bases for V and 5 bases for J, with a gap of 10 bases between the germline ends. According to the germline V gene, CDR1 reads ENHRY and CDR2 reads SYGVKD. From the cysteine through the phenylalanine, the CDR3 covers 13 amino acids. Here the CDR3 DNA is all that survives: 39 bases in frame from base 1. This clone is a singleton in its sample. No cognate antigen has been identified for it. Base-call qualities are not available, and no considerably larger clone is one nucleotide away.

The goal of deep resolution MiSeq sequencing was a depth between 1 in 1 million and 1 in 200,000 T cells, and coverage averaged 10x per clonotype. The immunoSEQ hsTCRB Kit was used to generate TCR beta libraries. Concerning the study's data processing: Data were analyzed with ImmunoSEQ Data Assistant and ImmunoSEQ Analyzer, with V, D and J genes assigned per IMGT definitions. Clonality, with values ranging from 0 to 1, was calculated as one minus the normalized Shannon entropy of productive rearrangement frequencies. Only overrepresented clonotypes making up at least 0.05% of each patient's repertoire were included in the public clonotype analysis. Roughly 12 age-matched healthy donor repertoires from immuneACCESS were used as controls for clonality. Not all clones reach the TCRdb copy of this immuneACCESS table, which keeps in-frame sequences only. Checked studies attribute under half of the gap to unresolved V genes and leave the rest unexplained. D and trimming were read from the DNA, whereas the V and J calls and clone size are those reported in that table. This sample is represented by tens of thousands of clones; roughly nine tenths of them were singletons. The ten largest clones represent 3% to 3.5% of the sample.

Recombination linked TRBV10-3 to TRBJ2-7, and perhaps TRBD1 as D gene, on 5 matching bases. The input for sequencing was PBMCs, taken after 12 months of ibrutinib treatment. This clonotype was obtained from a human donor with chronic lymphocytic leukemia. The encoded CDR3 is CAISEMQGNEQYF. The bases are TGTGCCATCAGTGAGATGCAGGGCAACGAGCAGTACTTC.